The rows below give T cell receptor beta chains drawn from one sample of a study of cytomegalovirus exposure and HLA in healthy donors. Measured with immunoSEQ multiplex PCR; TCRdb has only the in-frame clones, and not every one. The sample holds about 180,000 clones, over 65% seen once. Sequencing was done on a sample of PBMCs. Receptor source: a man between 18 and 35 years old in good health and CMV-seronegative. CDR3s include the opening cysteine and the closing phenylalanine or tryptophan. Each record gives: clone size, V gene, CDR3 length, CDR3 protein. The size entry is marked missing in some rows and otherwise reads once, few, many or a size class.

abundance: .; v_gene: TRBV6-5; len: 12; CDR3aa: CASMDSPYGYTF
abundance: few; v_gene: TRBV19; len: 18; CDR3aa: CASSIDYGSGANTGELFF
abundance: .; v_gene: TRBV11-2; len: 14; CDR3aa: CASSLHRDEETQYF
abundance: .; v_gene: TRBV4-3; len: 15; CDR3aa: CASSQDSVSYNEQFF
abundance: .; v_gene: TRBV27; len: 14; CDR3aa: CASSFGGINYGYTF
abundance: .; v_gene: TRBV20-1; len: 10; CDR3aa: CSASDYGYTF
abundance: .; v_gene: TRBV6-5; len: 16; CDR3aa: CASSYSETPLYNEQFF
abundance: .; v_gene: TRBV12-5; len: 16; CDR3aa: CASGPKFRGSTDTQYF
abundance: few; v_gene: TRBV15; len: 13; CDR3aa: CATSRDQRKELFF
abundance: once; v_gene: TRBV15; len: 16; CDR3aa: CATSVGDTKKVQPQHF
abundance: .; v_gene: TRBV4-3; len: 14; CDR3aa: CASSQDSGRNTIYF
abundance: .; v_gene: TRBV11-3; len: 14; CDR3aa: CASSSGTGVREQYF
abundance: .; v_gene: TRBV7-2; len: 15; CDR3aa: CASSLRYSGSGELFF
abundance: .; v_gene: TRBV4-1; len: 15; CDR3aa: CASSHPGQGHYGYTF
abundance: .; v_gene: TRBV2; len: 13; CDR3aa: CASRPDRVREQYF
abundance: .; v_gene: TRBV13; len: 12; CDR3aa: CASSHGQAEAFF
abundance: .; v_gene: TRBV9; len: 15; CDR3aa: CASSARDRGTSEQYF
abundance: .; v_gene: TRBV6-1; len: 14; CDR3aa: CASNRQGIDTEAFF
abundance: .; v_gene: TRBV7-9; len: 13; CDR3aa: CASSLVSVCEQFF
abundance: .; v_gene: TRBV6-1; len: 13; CDR3aa: CASLAVAYNEQFF
abundance: .; v_gene: TRBV4-3; len: 14; CDR3aa: CASSQDFNNQPQHF
abundance: few; v_gene: TRBV4-3; len: 15; CDR3aa: CASSQDASSYNEQFF
abundance: once; v_gene: TRBV30; len: 12; CDR3aa: CAWNRGFYEQYF
abundance: .; v_gene: TRBV28; len: 15; CDR3aa: CASEDGGQGSDTQYF
abundance: .; v_gene: TRBV7-9; len: 14; CDR3aa: CASSSPGGNQPQHF
abundance: .; v_gene: TRBV7-8; len: 15; CDR3aa: CASSSRGEANYGYTF
abundance: .; v_gene: TRBV7-9; len: 10; CDR3aa: CASQGYGYTF
abundance: .; v_gene: TRBV28; len: 15; CDR3aa: CASSHFSGGPNEQFF
abundance: once; v_gene: TRBV30; len: 14; CDR3aa: CAWSVLKGSGGYTF
abundance: few; v_gene: TRBV11-2; len: 16; CDR3aa: CASSLGTFTNTGELFF
abundance: .; v_gene: TRBV5-1; len: 13; CDR3aa: CASSIQSTDTQYF
abundance: .; v_gene: TRBV7-9; len: 16; CDR3aa: CASSLGGIGGLETQYF
abundance: .; v_gene: TRBV28; len: 15; CDR3aa: CASGFEGAENYGYTF
abundance: .; v_gene: TRBV5-1; len: 16; CDR3aa: CASSSGLAGVIGEQFF
abundance: .; v_gene: TRBV28; len: 16; CDR3aa: CASSLLDRTTWDEQFF
abundance: .; v_gene: TRBV30; len: 12; CDR3aa: CAWSTSNEKLFF
abundance: .; v_gene: TRBV2; len: 12; CDR3aa: CASAGFGQPQHF
abundance: .; v_gene: TRBV19; len: 14; CDR3aa: CASSWSRQEMAQYF
abundance: .; v_gene: TRBV4-3; len: 16; CDR3aa: CASSREGGQGREKLFF
abundance: .; v_gene: TRBV5-8; len: 16; CDR3aa: CASSLGVTGQGETQYF
abundance: .; v_gene: TRBV30; len: 16; CDR3aa: CAWRAPIGGGSYEQYF
abundance: .; v_gene: TRBV10-3; len: 15; CDR3aa: CAISEDRGWATEAFF
abundance: .; v_gene: TRBV18; len: 14; CDR3aa: CASSFAGGNNEQFF
abundance: .; v_gene: TRBV6-5; len: 14; CDR3aa: CASTRTGPNSPLHF
abundance: .; v_gene: TRBV6-5; len: 14; CDR3aa: CASSYLEGTQGYTF
abundance: .; v_gene: TRBV5-1; len: 15; CDR3aa: CASSPTGTGSYEQYF
abundance: few; v_gene: TRBV6-1; len: 15; CDR3aa: CASSEAPRGGTEAFF
abundance: .; v_gene: TRBV9; len: 15; CDR3aa: CTSSATSSSTDTQYF
abundance: few; v_gene: TRBV30; len: 12; CDR3aa: CAWDRGRTEAFF
abundance: .; v_gene: TRBV9; len: 14; CDR3aa: CASSVDGGSYGYTF
abundance: .; v_gene: TRBV19; len: 14; CDR3aa: CASSMTREFFGYTF
abundance: .; v_gene: TRBV5-1; len: 16; CDR3aa: CASSLPGSATNEKLFF